This TCR beta chain was recorded in a study of shared clonotypes between healthy human individuals. Looking at the study overall: CD4 naive and CD4 memory each took three plates per donor, while CD8 naive took two and CD8 memory one.

A note on this clone: Its antigen is undetermined.

Study-wide findings and caveats: A reduction in generation probabilities was seen for non-shared clonotypes relative to those shared by all four donors.

The CDR3 is 15 amino acids. CDR1 MNHNS and CDR2 SASEGT come from the germline V gene. V dropped 2 bases and J dropped 2 bases, with 11 bases sitting between them. This table comes from immunoSEQ multiplex PCR, and its TCRdb copy is limited to in-frame clones, with some not included. The sample lists approximately 2.3 million clones, 85% to 95% occurring once. The sequence was collected from a man aged 18 to 35 in good health. Some clones in this sample may be carry-over from other donors' samples. V gene TRBV6-1 combines with J gene TRBJ2-3; D possibly uses TRBD1 or TRBD2 (5 bases each). Sequences were obtained from naive CD4+ T cells from PBMCs. Subset denoted: CD45RA+ positively selected. This CDR3 reads CASSERVGPTDTQYF. The CDR3 region has the DNA TGTGCCAGCAGTGAACGGGTGGGACCCACAGATACGCAGTATTTT.